This T cell receptor beta chain comes out of a study of blood T cell repertoires in COVID-19. The method was immunoSEQ multiplex PCR; TCRdb's version includes in-frame clones alone and lacks a portion of them. This sample has over 120,000 clones; 84% occur once, and the top ten carry 44%. The CDR3 length is 18 residues. Trimming took 0 bases from V and 7 from J; bases not matched to a gene: 15. CDR1 is MNHEY and CDR2 is SVGEGT in the germline V gene. This TCR was sampled from a human donor in a cohort sampled during active COVID-19. The material sequenced was peripheral blood. V usage is TRBV6-2 or TRBV6-3 and J usage is TRBJ2-1; 7 bases match TRBD1. CDR3 in amino acids: CASSYSIHLRGQSNEQFF. In nucleotides, the CDR3 is TGTGCCAGCAGTTACTCGATCCACTTGAGGGGGCAATCTAATGAGCAGTTCTTC.